The 2 T cell receptor beta chains listed next were all sequenced from one sample in a study of siplizumab effects on memory and regulatory T cells. Profiling relied on immunoSEQ multiplex PCR, and the TCRdb table lists in-frame clones only, not all of them. The sample lists over 60,000 clones; about 90% were seen once. Sequencing was carried out using CD8+ T cells sorted from blood. The receptors were sampled from a human donor in good health.

This clone was observed a handful of times. Other nucleotide sequences from this sample produce the same CDR3. This rearrangement joins TRBV7-9 to TRBJ1-5, with D perhaps TRBD1 (5 bases). This CDR3 has 15 amino acids. The germline V gene encodes CDR1 SEHNR and CDR2 FQNEAQ (reference sequence). The V gene lost 3 bases and the J gene lost 4 bases, with 13 bases spanning the gap. The CDR3 region has the DNA TGTGCCAGCAGCTTGGGGCCGGGTAAAAATCAGCCCCAGCATTTT. Amino acids: CASSLGPGKNQPQHF.

This chain connects TRBV6-6 to TRBJ2-5; D is possibly TRBD1 (5 bases). The CDR3 loop spans 15 amino acids. The germline V gene has CDR1 MNHNY and CDR2 SVGAGI (reference sequence). V lost 0 bases and J lost 3, with 11 bases in between. CDR3 amino acids: CASSYSTAGKETQYF. DNA of the CDR3: TGTGCCAGCAGTTACTCGACAGCAGGGAAAGAGACCCAGTACTTC.